This entry lists 31 T cell receptor beta chains sequenced from one sample in a study of T cell changes during pregnancy in multiple sclerosis. Assay used: immunoSEQ multiplex PCR; TCRdb lists only in-frame clones, some missing. The table has over 100,000 clones, around 90% seen once. Source: peripheral blood, taken in the third trimester of pregnancy. The receptors shown here come from a female donor with multiple sclerosis, enrolled in a pregnancy study.

J is TRBJ1-3 and V is TRBV6-5; 8 bases fit TRBD1. Germline V CDR1 and CDR2: MNHEY, SVGAGI. The V gene end was trimmed by 5 bases and the J gene end by 3 bases; junction bases not matched to a gene: 6. The CDR3 spans 15 residues. CDR3 amino acids: CASSTQGTGGNTIYF. CDR3 DNA sequence: TGTGCCAGCAGTACCCAAGGGACAGGTGGAAACACCATATATTTT.

The gene calls are TRBV29-1 and TRBJ2-1; maybe TRBD1 (6 bases). Germline V gene lookup returns CDR1 SQVTM and CDR2 ANQGSEA. The CDR3 is made up of 12 amino acids. Trimming shortened V by 6 bases and J by 5 bases, and 11 bases separated the two germline ends. This CDR3 is CSVRDIDNEQFF. DNA for the CDR3: TGCAGCGTGAGGGACATTGACAATGAGCAGTTCTTC.

J is TRBJ1-4 and V is TRBV29-1; weak D call: TRBD1 (5 bases). The germline V gene encodes CDR1 SQVTM and CDR2 ANQGSEA. Trimming took off 4 bases at V and 0 bases at J, with 9 bases between the two ends. This CDR3 has 14 residues. The CDR3 is CSVGQFATNEKLFF. For the CDR3, the DNA is TGCAGCGTTGGACAGTTCGCAACTAATGAAAAACTGTTTTTT.

The J gene is TRBJ2-7, the V gene TRBV25-1; D call uncertain. In germline, CDR1 is MGHDK, CDR2 SYGVNS. Trimming took off 1 base at V and 7 bases at J, with 5 bases between the two ends. The CDR3 has 11 amino acids. As DNA, the CDR3 is TGTGCCAGCAGTGAATGGAGAGAGCAGTACTTC. This gives the protein CASSEWREQYF.

V usage is TRBV2 and J usage is TRBJ2-2; D is possibly TRBD2 (5 bases). The germline V gene has CDR1 SNHLY and CDR2 FYNNEI. The CDR3 is made up of 15 amino acids. Trimming removed 4 bases from V and 4 bases from J, with 13 bases in between. The CDR3 DNA follows: TGTGCCAGCAGTGGGGCGGGCATGAGCACCGGGGAGCTGTTTTTT. Translation: CASSGAGMSTGELFF. Full variable domain (missing parts from reference TRBV2 and TRBJ2-2): EPEVTQTPSHQVTQMGQEVILRCVPISNHLYFYWYRQILGQKVEFLVSFYNNEISEKSEIFDDQFSVERPDGSNFTLKIRSTKLEDSAMYFCASSGAGMSTGELFFGEGSRLTVL.

V gene TRBV28 combines with J gene TRBJ1-5; tentative D call: TRBD1 (5 bases). Germline V gene data show CDR1 as MDHEN and CDR2 as SYDVKM. The CDR3 loop spans 15 amino acids. Trimming took 5 bases from V and 2 from J, leaving 13 bases between them. CDR3 coding DNA: TGTGCCAGCAGTCCTTCCAGCAGGGGCAATCAGCCCCAGCATTTT. Residues: CASSPSSRGNQPQHF.

The gene calls are TRBV29-1 and TRBJ1-1; perhaps TRBD1 as D (5 bases). The CDR3 has 12 residues. The V gene lost 7 bases and the J gene lost 5 bases, with 14 bases spanning the gap. Germline CDR1 and CDR2: SQVTM and ANQGSEA. In DNA, the CDR3 is TGCAGCGCGGGGGGGATAGGGACTGAAGCTTTCTTT. It yields the protein CSAGGIGTEAFF.

The chain combines TRBV6-1 with TRBJ1-3; perhaps TRBD1 as D (6 bases). The CDR3 has 13 residues. From germline, CDR1 is MNHNS and CDR2 SASEGT. Trimming left V 1 base short and J 5 bases short, with 6 bases between. CDR3 protein: CASSEGDRNTIYF. CDR3 nucleotides: TGTGCCAGCAGTGAAGGGGACAGAAACACCATATATTTT.

This clone was seen a few times. This specimen includes other DNA sequences encoding the same CDR3. V and J are TRBV19 and TRBJ1-2, with 10 bases aligning to TRBD1. Germline trimming cut 4 bases from V and 2 bases from J; bases unmatched to any gene: 1. The CDR3 totals 14 residues. From germline, CDR1 is LNHDA and CDR2 SQIVND (reference sequence). CDR3 protein: CASSRQGANYGYTF. The CDR3 DNA reads as TGTGCCAGTAGTAGACAGGGGGCGAACTATGGCTACACCTTC.

This clone showed up just once. The V gene is TRBV18, the J gene TRBJ2-7; D ambiguous. With 3 bases removed from V and 6 bases from J, the gap between germline ends came to 15 bases. Germline CDR1 is KGHSH and CDR2 is LQKENI. The CDR3 loop spans 14 amino acids. The CDR3 DNA sequence: TGTGCCAGCTCACCTCGGTGGGCTCCTTCCGAGCAGTACTTC. The encoded protein is CASSPRWAPSEQYF.

The rearrangement joins TRBV7-3 to TRBJ1-2; weak D call: TRBD1 (5 bases). The germline gives CDR1 SGHTA, CDR2 FQGTGA. Deletions cut 0 bases from V and 6 bases from J, with 8 bases between. This CDR3 region has 13 residues. CDR3 sequence reads: CASSLTGGNGYTF. For the CDR3, the DNA is TGTGCCAGCAGCTTAACGGGGGGGAATGGCTACACCTTC.

The chain has TRBV7-2 and TRBJ1-1, with D perhaps matching TRBD1 (6 bases). The CDR3 spans 15 residues. Trimming removed 6 bases at V and 1 base at J, with 15 bases between. CDR1 SGHTA and CDR2 FQGNSA come from the germline V gene. The CDR3 sequence: CASRPGGGGNTEAFF. In nucleotides, the CDR3 is TGTGCCAGCAGACCGGGGGGCGGGGGGAACACTGAAGCTTTCTTT.

The rearrangement joins TRBV6-1 to TRBJ1-6; D is unresolved. V was shortened by 2 bases and J by 10 bases, with 15 bases between the two germline ends. The CDR3 loop spans 15 amino acids. CDR1 is MNHNS, CDR2 SASEGT, per germline. Here the CDR3 reads CASSELGRIGSPLHF. The CDR3, as DNA: TGTGCCAGCAGTGAATTGGGGAGAATCGGCTCACCCCTCCACTTT.

The CDR3 nucleotides read TGCGCCAGCAGCTATTCAGGGGGCATGGGCAATGAGCAGTTCTTC. Amino acids: CASSYSGGMGNEQFF. This sequence joins TRBV5-1 and TRBJ2-1; 8 bases line up with TRBD1. Germline CDR1 is SGHRS and CDR2 is YFSETQ. The CDR3 has 15 amino acids. V gave up 3 bases and J gave up 6 bases; unmatched junction bases: 8.

This clone was observed a handful of times. The J gene is TRBJ1-1, the V gene TRBV12-5, with 7 bases aligning to TRBD1. This CDR3 has 14 amino acids. CDR1 and CDR2 (germline): LGHNT, FRNRAP. Losses at the gene ends were 3 bases for V and 5 bases for J; bases not matched to a gene: 6. This CDR3 is CASGLGQAGTEAFF. CDR3 coding DNA: TGTGCTAGTGGTTTAGGACAGGCCGGGACTGAAGCTTTCTTT. Filled out from reference TRBV12-5 and TRBJ1-1, the complete variable domain reads DARVTQTPRHKVTEMGQEVTMRCQPILGHNTVFWYRQTMMQGLELLAYFRNRAPLDDSGMPKDRFSAEMPDATLATLKIQPSEPRDSAVYFCASGLGQAGTEAFFGQGTRLTVV.

The gene calls are TRBV30 and TRBJ1-2; possible D gene TRBD1, 5 bases. The CDR3 runs to 13 residues. Trimming took off 2 bases at V and 8 bases at J, with 15 bases between the two ends. The germline gives CDR1 GTSNPN, CDR2 SVGIG (reference sequence). Here the CDR3 reads CAWSLDIVGGYTF. CDR3 coding DNA: TGTGCCTGGAGTCTGGACATTGTGGGAGGCTACACCTTC.

The chain has TRBV2 and TRBJ1-5; D unresolved. The V gene's germline CDR1 is SNHLY and CDR2 FYNNEI. The CDR3 has 16 residues. With 1 base removed from V and 0 bases from J, the gap between germline ends came to 10 bases. The CDR3: CASSEGGDYSNQPQHF. The CDR3, as DNA: TGTGCCAGCAGTGAAGGCGGGGATTATAGCAATCAGCCCCAGCATTTT. Drawing the rest from reference TRBV2 and TRBJ1-5, the complete variable domain is EPEVTQTPSHQVTQMGQEVILRCVPISNHLYFYWYRQILGQKVEFLVSFYNNEISEKSEIFDDQFSVERPDGSNFTLKIRSTKLEDSAMYFCASSEGGDYSNQPQHFGDGTRLSIL.

The chain couples TRBV18 to TRBJ2-5; 7 bases line up with TRBD2. With V trimmed by 9 bases and J by 5 bases, 12 bases remained unmatched. Germline V CDR1 and CDR2: KGHSH, LQKENI. This CDR3 region has 14 residues. The CDR3 DNA is TGTGCCAGTTTCACTACCCAGGGAGGGGAGACCCAGTACTTC. Amino acids: CASFTTQGGETQYF.

This clone was found once. The chain combines TRBV5-4 with TRBJ2-1; 8 nucleotides match TRBD2. The germline V gene encodes CDR1 SGHNT and CDR2 YYREEE (reference sequence). V was clipped by 4 bases and J by 5 bases; unmatched bases: 5. The CDR3 extends over 14 amino acids. This CDR3 is CASSRGGGNNEQFF. The CDR3 DNA reads as TGTGCCAGCAGCCGAGGCGGGGGGAACAATGAGCAGTTCTTC.

The V and J genes are TRBV27 and TRBJ2-7, with D tentatively TRBD2 (7 bases). The V gene lost 6 bases and the J gene lost 5 bases, with 20 bases spanning the gap. This CDR3 region has 15 residues. CDR1 and CDR2 (germline): MNHEY, SMNVEV (reference sequence). The CDR3 DNA sequence: TGTGCCAGCAGGCTGAACCCTGGGAGGGGGGACGAGCAGTACTTC. Translating gives CASRLNPGRGDEQYF.

J is TRBJ2-7 and V is TRBV2; 8 positions match TRBD1. Looked up from germline, CDR1 is SNHLY and CDR2 is FYNNEI. V lost 6 bases to trimming and J lost 4 bases; unmatched junction nucleotides: 5. The CDR3 runs 13 residues. In DNA form, the CDR3 reads TGTGCCAGCAGCCGGGACAGGTCATACGAGCAGTACTTC. Translating gives CASSRDRSYEQYF.

This rearrangement joins TRBV2 to TRBJ1-2; no definite D call. Trimming cost V 1 base and J 8 bases, with 14 bases left between them. The CDR3 is 14 amino acids. Germline CDR1 reads SNHLY; CDR2 reads FYNNEI. The CDR3 protein is CASSEVSSGFGYTF. Here the CDR3 DNA reads TGTGCCAGCAGTGAAGTTTCGTCGGGATTCGGCTACACCTTC.

This rearrangement joins TRBV29-1 to TRBJ2-3; possible D gene TRBD2, 5 bases. V gave up 6 bases and J gave up 7 bases, with 8 bases separating them. The CDR3 runs 10 residues. Per germline, CDR1 SQVTM and CDR2 ANQGSEA. CDR3 amino acids: CSVWRNTQYF. The CDR3, as DNA: TGCAGCGTATGGAGGAATACGCAGTATTTT.

The V call is TRBV20-1, the J call TRBJ1-1; D unresolved. The germline V and J ends were trimmed by 1 base and 5 bases, with 5 bases remaining between them. CDR1 DFQATT and CDR2 SNEGSKA come from the germline V gene (reference sequence). The CDR3 is 11 amino acids. CDR3 amino acids: CSARAMTEAFF. In nucleotides, the CDR3 is TGCAGTGCTAGAGCAATGACTGAAGCTTTCTTT.

This chain connects TRBV5-4 to TRBJ2-5; a possible D gene is TRBD1 (5 bases). The CDR3 is made up of 13 amino acids. Germline CDR1 reads SGHNT; CDR2 reads YYREEE (reference sequence). Trimming removed 2 bases from V and 3 bases from J, with 8 bases in between. The CDR3 DNA sequence: TGTGCCAGCAGCTTATTAGGGGAAGAGACCCAGTACTTC. Translation gives CASSLLGEETQYF.

V gene TRBV9 combines with J gene TRBJ2-3; 8 nucleotides line up with TRBD2. The CDR3 spans 17 residues. With V trimmed by 0 bases and J by 4 bases, 10 bases remained unmatched. Germline CDR1 is SGDLS and CDR2 is YYNGEE. The CDR3 region is CASSVAVSGSRSDTQYF. In DNA form, the CDR3 reads TGTGCCAGCAGCGTAGCGGTGAGCGGGAGTAGGTCAGATACGCAGTATTTT. Variable domain in full (rest from reference TRBV9 and TRBJ2-3): DSGVTQTPKHLITATGQRVTLRCSPRSGDLSVYWYQQSLDQGLQFLIQYYNGEERAKGNILERFSAQQFPDLHSELNLSSLELGDSALYFCASSVAVSGSRSDTQYFGPGTRLTVL.

V and J are TRBV19 and TRBJ1-1; tentatively, D is TRBD1 (5 bases). The CDR3 contains 15 residues. The germline V gene has CDR1 LNHDA and CDR2 SQIVND (reference sequence). V shed 3 bases and J shed 5 bases, with 16 bases lying between them. Here the CDR3 reads CASSMLGGAMTEAFF. CDR3 bases: TGTGCCAGTAGTATGCTCGGTGGGGCGATGACTGAAGCTTTCTTT.

This clone was counted a single time. The chain uses TRBV5-1 and TRBJ1-1; 7 positions match TRBD1. Germline lookup yields CDR1 SGHRS and CDR2 YFSETQ. V trimming: 4 bases; J trimming: 1 base; junction bases outside the gene matches: 7. The CDR3 contains 15 residues. The CDR3 spells CASSAGGQPNTEAFF. The CDR3 DNA follows: TGCGCCAGCAGCGCCGGGGGACAGCCGAACACTGAAGCTTTCTTT.

The chain has TRBV11-2 and TRBJ1-1, with a possible D match to TRBD1 (6 bases). Germline lookup yields CDR1 SGHAT and CDR2 FQNNGV. V lost 0 bases and J 1 base, leaving 9 bases between the germline ends. The CDR3 has 15 amino acids. Here the CDR3 reads CASSLDHRANTEAFF. The CDR3 DNA reads as TGTGCCAGCAGCTTAGATCACAGGGCGAACACTGAAGCTTTCTTT. The full variable domain, its missing parts supplied by reference TRBV11-2 and TRBJ1-1, is EAGVAQSPRYKIIEKRQSVAFWCNPISGHATLYWYQQILGQGPKLLIQFQNNGVVDDSQLPKDRFSAERLKGVDSTLKIQPAKLEDSAVYLCASSLDHRANTEAFFGQGTRLTVV.

The chain combines TRBV27 with TRBJ1-2, with 8 nucleotides matching TRBD1. Germline V gene data show CDR1 as MNHEY and CDR2 as SMNVEV (reference sequence). The length of the CDR3 is 12 residues. V trimming: 6 bases; J trimming: 6 bases; junction bases outside the gene matches: 3. The chain's CDR3 is CASRPTGDGYTF. CDR3 in DNA: TGTGCCAGCAGACCGACAGGGGATGGCTACACCTTC.

The sample holds one count of this clone. DNA for the CDR3: TGTGCCAGCAGCTTAATTGGACAGGGAGTCAATGAGCAGTTCTTC. This encodes CASSLIGQGVNEQFF. The chain has TRBV7-2 and TRBJ2-1; 8 nucleotides line up with TRBD1. V lost 2 bases to trimming and J lost 6 bases; unmatched junction nucleotides: 6. Germline CDR1 SGHTA, CDR2 FQGNSA. This CDR3 contains 15 residues.